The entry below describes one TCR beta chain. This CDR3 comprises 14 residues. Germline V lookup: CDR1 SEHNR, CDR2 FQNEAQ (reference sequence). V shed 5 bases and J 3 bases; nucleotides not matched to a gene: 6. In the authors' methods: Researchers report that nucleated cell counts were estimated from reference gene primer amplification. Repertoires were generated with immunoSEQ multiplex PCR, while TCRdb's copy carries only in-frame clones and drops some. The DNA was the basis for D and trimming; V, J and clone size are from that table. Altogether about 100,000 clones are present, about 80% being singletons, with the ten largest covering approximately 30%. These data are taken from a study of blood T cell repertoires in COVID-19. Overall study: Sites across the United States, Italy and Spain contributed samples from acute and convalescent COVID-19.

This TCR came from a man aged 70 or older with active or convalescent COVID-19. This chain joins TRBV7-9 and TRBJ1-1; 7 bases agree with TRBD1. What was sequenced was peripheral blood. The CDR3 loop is CASSPDRADTEAFF. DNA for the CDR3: TGTGCCAGCAGCCCCGACAGGGCCGACACTGAAGCTTTCTTT. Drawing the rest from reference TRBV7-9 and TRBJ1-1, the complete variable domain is DTGVSQNPRHKITKRGQNVTFRCDPISEHNRLYWYRQTLGQGPEFLTYFQNEAQLEKSRLLSDRFSAERPKGSFSTLEIQRTEQGDSAMYLCASSPDRADTEAFFGQGTRLTVV.